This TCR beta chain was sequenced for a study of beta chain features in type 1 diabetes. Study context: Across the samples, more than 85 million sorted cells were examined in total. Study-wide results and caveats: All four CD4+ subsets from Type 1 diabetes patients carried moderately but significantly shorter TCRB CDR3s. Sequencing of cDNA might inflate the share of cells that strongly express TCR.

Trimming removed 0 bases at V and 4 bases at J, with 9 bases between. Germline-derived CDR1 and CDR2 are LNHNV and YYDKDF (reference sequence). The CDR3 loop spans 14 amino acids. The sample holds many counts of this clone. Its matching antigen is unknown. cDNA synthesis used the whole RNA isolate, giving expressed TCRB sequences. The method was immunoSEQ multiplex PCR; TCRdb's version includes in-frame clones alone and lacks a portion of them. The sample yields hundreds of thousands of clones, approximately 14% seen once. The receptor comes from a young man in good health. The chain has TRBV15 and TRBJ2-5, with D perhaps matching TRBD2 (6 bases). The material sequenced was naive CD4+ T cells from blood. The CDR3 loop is CATSRDPRGETQYF. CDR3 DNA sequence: TGTGCCACCAGCAGAGATCCGCGGGGAGAGACCCAGTACTTC.